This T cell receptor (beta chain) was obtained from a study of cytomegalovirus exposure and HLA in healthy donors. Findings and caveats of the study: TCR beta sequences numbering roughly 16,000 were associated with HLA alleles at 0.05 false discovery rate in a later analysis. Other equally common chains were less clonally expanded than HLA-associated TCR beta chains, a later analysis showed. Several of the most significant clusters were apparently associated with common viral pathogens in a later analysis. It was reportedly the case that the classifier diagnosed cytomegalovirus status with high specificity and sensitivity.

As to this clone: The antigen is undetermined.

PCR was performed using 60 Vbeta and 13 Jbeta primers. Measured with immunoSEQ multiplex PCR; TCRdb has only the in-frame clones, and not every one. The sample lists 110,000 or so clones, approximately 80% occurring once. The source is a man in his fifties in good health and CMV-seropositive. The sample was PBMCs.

For the CDR3, the DNA is TGTGCCAGCAGTGAAGGCAGGTCTAACTATGGCTACACCTTC. Translated: CASSEGRSNYGYTF. V and J are TRBV2 and TRBJ1-2; no clear D. With 1 base removed from V and 0 bases from J, the gap between germline ends came to 6 bases. Germline loops: CDR1 SNHLY, CDR2 FYNNEI. CDR3 size: 14 residues.